The clone carrying this T cell receptor (beta chain) has a handful of counts. The sample originates from a study of esophageal squamous cell carcinoma under preoperative chemotherapy. Overall study context: Both tumor-infiltrating lymphocytes and peripheral blood T cells were profiled.

TCRdb used MiXCR to reprocess the PCR reads, holding one entry per CDR3 protein. Altogether 15,000 to 20,000 distinct CDR3 sequences are present, around 42% being singletons, with the ten largest covering 25% to 30%. This CDR3 is 16 amino acids long. The germline gives CDR1 LNHDA, CDR2 SQIVND (reference sequence). After removal of 5 bases from V and 3 bases from J, the junction contained 5 bases not matched to a gene. Time point of the sample: after preoperative PTX-NDP chemotherapy. Patients received paclitaxel-nedaplatin as preoperative chemotherapy before surgery. This clonotype was obtained from a human donor with esophageal squamous cell carcinoma. The donor label of this sample is uncertain. This material was collected from a patient given preoperative chemotherapy. The chain uses TRBV19 and TRBJ2-2; 11 positions match TRBD2. CDR3 loop: CASSPPGLADTGELFF. Written as DNA, the CDR3 is TGTGCCAGTAGTCCCCCGGGACTAGCGGACACCGGGGAGCTGTTTTTT.